This T cell receptor beta chain was found in a study of post-analysis software for immune sequencing data. On the study more broadly: Multiple sclerosis in the patients followed relapsing-remitting, secondary progressive and progressive-relapsing courses. Notes on the study in general: A significant reduction in normalized Chao1 diversity was observed in multiple sclerosis patients versus controls. Controls showed lower frequencies than patients for roughly five TRBV segments, and TRBV5-6, TRBV5-1 and TRBV20-1 were among these. Batch-matched samples strongly co-clustered by F measure.

Sequencing libraries made from TCR beta cDNA carried unique molecular identifiers. Input populations of roughly 0.9 to 10 million T cells gave rise to roughly 0.5 million cDNA molecules. Each CDR3 protein is one row after TCRdb ran MiXCR on the PCR reads. Found here are some 890,000 distinct CDR3 sequences, under 70% of them singletons; the top ten hold roughly 4.4%. Regarding this clonotype: Its antigen is not known.

The CDR3 totals 16 residues. The trim removed 1 base at V and 4 bases at J, leaving 7 bases unmatched. Germline loops: CDR1 SGHTA, CDR2 FQGNSA. The V gene is TRBV7-2, the J gene TRBJ2-1; 7 bases match TRBD2. This clonotype was obtained from a girl between 10 and 17 years old with multiple sclerosis. The sequenced material came from blood. CDR3 protein: CASSLGWRGKYNEQFF. Written as DNA, the CDR3 is TGTGCCAGCAGCTTAGGTTGGCGGGGGAAATACAATGAGCAGTTCTTC.